This T cell receptor (beta chain) is from a study of control samples from healthy donors and cancer patients. This CDR3 is built from 15 residues. V dropped 4 bases and J dropped 3; count of bases not matched to a gene: 7. Germline CDR1 reads ENHRY; CDR2 reads SYGVKD. Generated by immunoSEQ multiplex PCR, the TCRdb table keeps only in-frame clones and is missing some. Here the sample spans approximately 76,000 clones, roughly 88% being singletons. The sequence was obtained from a man between 60 and 75 years old with head and neck cancer. The specimen sequenced was PBMCs. This chain links TRBV10-3 with TRBJ2-3; 7 bases fit TRBD2. CDR3 nucleotide sequence: TGTGCCATCAGTGCTAGGTGGGAGGGAACAGATACGCAGTATTTT. Its translation is CAISARWEGTDTQYF.